A single sample is the source of the 15 T cell receptor beta chains below, sequenced in a study of control samples from healthy donors and cancer patients. Some clones are missing from TCRdb's copy, which holds only in-frame ones; the method was immunoSEQ multiplex PCR. The sample carries 70,000 to 75,000 clones, about 94% recorded once. The specimen was blood. All receptors come from a woman aged 25 to 45 in good health.

The chain is built from TRBV7-9 and TRBJ1-2, with a tentative D call TRBD1 (6 bases). The CDR3 runs 18 residues. V dropped 5 bases and J dropped 8 bases, with 30 bases sitting between them. CDR1 and CDR2 from the germline V gene are SEHNR and FQNEAQ (reference sequence). The CDR3 loop reads CASSPFRGLLGGRWGYTF. CDR3 in DNA: TGTGCCAGCAGCCCCTTTCGGGGTCTTCTTGGGGGGCGATGGGGCTACACCTTC.

CDR3 nucleotides: TGCAGCGTTGAAGGCAAGGGCCCCTATGGCTACACCTTC. Translation: CSVEGKGPYGYTF. This chain links TRBV29-1 with TRBJ1-2; D uncertain. The germline V gene has CDR1 SQVTM and CDR2 ANQGSEA. V was clipped by 1 base and J by 4 bases, with 10 bases between them. The CDR3 runs to 13 residues. The complete variable domain, with remaining parts taken from reference TRBV29-1 and TRBJ1-2, reads SAVISQKPSRDICQRGTSLTIQCQVDSQVTMMFWYRQQPGQSLTLIATANQGSEATYESGFVIDKFPISRPNLTFSTLTVSNMSPEDSSIYLCSVEGKGPYGYTFGSGTRLTVV.

Comment on this clone: Compared with germline, one end of the junction differs, possibly owing to a read error. V is TRBV6-5 and J is TRBJ2-1; D not certain. The germline gives CDR1 MNHEY, CDR2 SVGAGI. The CDR3 is made up of 11 amino acids. The CDR3 protein is CASTYGNEQFF. CDR3 bases: TGTGCCAGCACTTACGGTAATGAGCAGTTCTTC.

This clone has a handful of counts. The gene calls are TRBV5-6 and TRBJ2-1; D uncertain. Germline CDR1 SGHDT, CDR2 YYEEEE. CDR3 size: 15 residues. Trimming stripped 5 bases from V and 4 bases from J, with 16 bases between. CDR3 nucleotide sequence: TGTGCCAGCAGTTCGAACGTTCGTCTATACAATGAGCAGTTCTTC. Translated, it gives CASSSNVRLYNEQFF.

The rearrangement uses TRBV11-3 and TRBJ2-2, with a tentative D call TRBD2 (6 bases). Per germline, CDR1 SGHNT and CDR2 YENEEA. This CDR3 has 15 amino acids. With 4 bases removed from V and 5 bases from J, the gap between germline ends came to 14 bases. For the CDR3, the DNA is TGTGCCAGCAGCTCGCATGGGACTGGGACCGGGGAGCTGTTTTTT. Amino acid sequence: CASSSHGTGTGELFF.

The chain has TRBV19 and TRBJ1-2, with D hard to call. The V gene lost 5 bases and the J gene lost 2 bases, with 9 bases spanning the gap. The CDR3 runs to 13 residues. Looked up from germline, CDR1 is LNHDA and CDR2 is SQIVND (reference sequence). CDR3 nucleotide sequence: TGTGCCAGTAGTTTTAACGGGAACTATGGCTACACCTTC. Protein product: CASSFNGNYGYTF.

In DNA form, the CDR3 reads TGTGCCAGCAGCTACTTACCGGGACGGGGCACAGATACGCAGTATTTT. Translated, it gives CASSYLPGRGTDTQYF. The chain uses TRBV5-5 and TRBJ2-3, with D perhaps assigned TRBD1 or TRBD2 (5 bases each). Trimming took 3 bases from V and 1 from J, leaving 15 bases between them. Germline values: CDR1 SGHKS, CDR2 YYEKEE (reference sequence). The CDR3 sequence is 16 residues long.

The chain links TRBV6-1 to TRBJ2-2, with D perhaps matching TRBD1 or TRBD2 (5 bases each). CDR1 and CDR2 from the germline V gene are MNHNS and SASEGT. This CDR3 comprises 15 residues. V gave up 3 bases and J gave up 2 bases, with 10 bases separating them. The CDR3 protein is CASSDGGRNTGELFF. In DNA form, the CDR3 reads TGTGCCAGCAGTGATGGGGGTCGAAACACCGGGGAGCTGTTTTTT.

This chain uses TRBV6-6 with TRBJ1-2; no clear D gene. This CDR3 contains 12 residues. The V and J ends lost 0 bases and 7 bases respectively, with 6 bases between them. In germline, CDR1 is MNHNY, CDR2 SVGAGI (reference sequence). The CDR3 DNA is TGTGCCAGCAGTTACTCCGGGGTTGGCTACACCTTC. Translating gives CASSYSGVGYTF.

The CDR3 DNA follows: TGTGCCAGCAGCCAAGATGCCGGGTACTCTGGAAACACCATATATTTT. It is translated as CASSQDAGYSGNTIYF. The rearrangement uses TRBV4-2 and TRBJ1-3; D unresolved. The CDR3 sequence is 16 residues long. Deletions cut 0 bases from V and 0 bases from J, with 9 bases between. The germline gives CDR1 LGHNA, CDR2 YNFKEQ.

The chain recombines TRBV27 with TRBJ1-2; 12 bases agree with TRBD1. Germline CDR1 and CDR2: MNHEY and SMNVEV (reference sequence). The trim removed 6 bases at V and 7 bases at J, leaving 6 bases unmatched. The CDR3 contains 14 residues. CDR3 bases: TGTGCCAGCAGCCTGGGACAGGGGGCTGGTGGCTACACCTTC. It is translated as CASSLGQGAGGYTF.

The chain uses TRBV6-5 and TRBJ2-7; 7 nucleotides line up with TRBD2. The CDR3 has 13 amino acids. Trimming took 6 bases from V and 2 from J; bases not matched to a gene: 4. Per germline, CDR1 MNHEY and CDR2 SVGAGI. The CDR3 DNA reads as TGTGCCAGCAGGCTAGCGGTTACCTACGAGCAGTACTTC. Translation: CASRLAVTYEQYF.

This chain links TRBV5-4 with TRBJ1-6; 8 bases match TRBD1. V was pared by 3 bases and J by 7 bases, with 3 bases of the junction left unmatched. This CDR3 contains 14 residues. CDR1 and CDR2 from the germline V gene are SGHNT and YYREEE (reference sequence). This CDR3 is CASSSNRGNSPLHF. As DNA, the CDR3 is TGTGCCAGCAGCTCTAACAGGGGGAATTCACCCCTCCACTTT.

This clone was counted a single time. The J gene is TRBJ2-5, the V gene TRBV11-3, with 10 bases matching TRBD1. CDR3 length: 15 amino acids. Germline loops: CDR1 SGHNT, CDR2 YENEEA. Trimming removed 5 bases from V and 5 bases from J; junction bases left unmatched: 8. CDR3 bases: TGTGCCAGCAGCAGAGGGGACAGGGGAGTGGAGACCCAGTACTTC. Translated: CASSRGDRGVETQYF.

V usage is TRBV7-8 and J usage is TRBJ1-2, with D possibly matching TRBD1 (5 bases). The V end lost 0 bases, the J end lost 6 bases, and 17 bases lay between the germline ends. The CDR3 loop spans 16 amino acids. Germline assignment: CDR1 SGHVS and CDR2 FQNEAQ. The DNA for the CDR3 is TGTGCCAGCAGCTTAGCTCAGAAAACTTCCAGGGATGGCTACACCTTC. As protein: CASSLAQKTSRDGYTF.